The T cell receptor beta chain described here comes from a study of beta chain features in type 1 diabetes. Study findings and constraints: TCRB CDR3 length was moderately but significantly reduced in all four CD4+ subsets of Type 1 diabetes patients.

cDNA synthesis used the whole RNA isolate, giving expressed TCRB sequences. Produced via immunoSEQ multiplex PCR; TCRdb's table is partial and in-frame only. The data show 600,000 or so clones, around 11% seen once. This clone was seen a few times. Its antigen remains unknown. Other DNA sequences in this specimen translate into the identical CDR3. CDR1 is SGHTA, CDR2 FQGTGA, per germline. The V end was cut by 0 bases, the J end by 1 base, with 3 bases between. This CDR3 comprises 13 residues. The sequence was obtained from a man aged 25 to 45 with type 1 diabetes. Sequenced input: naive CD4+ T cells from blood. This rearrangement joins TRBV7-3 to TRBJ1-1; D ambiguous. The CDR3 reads CASSLTWNTEAFF. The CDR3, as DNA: TGTGCCAGCAGCTTAACCTGGAACACTGAAGCTTTCTTT.